Only one count was recorded for the clone carrying this T cell receptor (beta chain). These data belong to a study of cytomegalovirus exposure and HLA in healthy donors. Use of 60 Vbeta and 13 Jbeta primers characterized the PCR. Method: immunoSEQ multiplex PCR; TCRdb's copy keeps in-frame clones and lacks some. The table includes approximately 120,000 clones, approximately 75% detected once. The CDR3 is 14 amino acids. Germline V gene lookup returns CDR1 SGDLS and CDR2 YYNGEE. V was clipped by 7 bases and J by 5 bases, with 15 bases between them. The receptor comes from a woman aged 45-60 years in good health and CMV-seronegative. The rearrangement uses TRBV9 and TRBJ2-2, with D possibly matching TRBD1 (6 bases). Sequencing used PBMCs. CDR3 in amino acids: CASDWGPGTGELFF. The CDR3 region has the DNA TGTGCCAGCGATTGGGGGCCGGGGACCGGGGAGCTGTTTTTT.